What follows are 23 T cell receptor beta chains derived from one specimen sequenced in a study of blood T cell repertoires in COVID-19. Libraries were prepared by immunoSEQ multiplex PCR; TCRdb keeps only in-frame clonotypes and omits some of them. Here the sample spans under 200,000 clones, about four fifths being singletons. The sample comprised peripheral blood. The receptor set was obtained from a man in his forties who had recovered from COVID-19.

The chain couples TRBV30 to TRBJ1-1, with D possibly being TRBD1 (5 bases). Germline CDR1 GTSNPN, CDR2 SVGIG (reference sequence). The CDR3 runs to 12 residues. The V gene lost 2 bases and the J gene lost 5 bases, with 9 bases spanning the gap. The CDR3 nucleotides read TGTGCCTGGAGTCGGGGGTGGACTGAAGCTTTCTTT. Its translation: CAWSRGWTEAFF.

Only one count was recorded for this clone. Since no conserved phenylalanine or tryptophan closes the CDR3, a read error is the likely cause. No DNA is shown, since the ends of the CDR3 on it are uncertain; the CDR3 is the one TCRdb lists. V is TRBV24-1 and J is TRBJ1-3. Germline V CDR1 and CDR2: KGHDR, SFDVKD. The CDR3 extends over 8 residues, inclusive of both ends. The CDR3 here is CATSAPRS.

The J gene is TRBJ2-2, the V gene TRBV18, with 10 bases that match TRBD1. V lost 2 bases and J lost 3; bases outside the gene matches: 3. This CDR3 spans 16 amino acids. Germline CDR1 is KGHSH and CDR2 is LQKENI. The CDR3 DNA follows: TGTGCCAGCTCACCAAGACAGGGGGCTCACACCGGGGAGCTGTTTTTT. Translating it yields CASSPRQGAHTGELFF.

A note on this clone: Distinct nucleotide sequences in the sample also encode this CDR3. The V and J genes are TRBV27 and TRBJ1-1; 8 bases align to TRBD1. CDR1 MNHEY and CDR2 SMNVEV come from the germline V gene (reference sequence). The ends lost 8 bases at V and 1 base at J; junction bases unmatched: 3. The CDR3 consists of 13 residues. The DNA for the CDR3 is TGTGCCAGCCGGACAGGGCCGAACACTGAAGCTTTCTTT. It encodes CASRTGPNTEAFF.

CDR3 coding DNA: TGTGCCAGCAGTCTCAATGAGCAGTTCTTC. Translation: CASSLNEQFF. V and J are TRBV2 and TRBJ2-1; D is unresolved. Trimming stripped 5 bases from V and 6 bases from J, with 2 bases between. Germline V lookup: CDR1 SNHLY, CDR2 FYNNEI. This CDR3 is built from 10 residues.

The rearrangement links TRBV5-1 to TRBJ2-7, with 10 bases that match TRBD2. The V gene end was trimmed by 4 bases and the J gene end by 5 bases; junction bases not matched to a gene: 6. The CDR3 loop spans 14 amino acids. Per the germline V gene, CDR1 is SGHRS and CDR2 is YFSETQ. The CDR3 DNA reads as TGCGCCAGCAGCGAGACTAGCGGGTTCCACGAGCAGTACTTC. Its protein is CASSETSGFHEQYF.

This clone has only a few counts. The chain is built from TRBV19 and TRBJ1-1, with a possible D match to TRBD1 (6 bases). CDR1 is LNHDA, CDR2 SQIVND, per germline (reference sequence). The CDR3 has 14 amino acids. Deletions cut 5 bases from V and 4 bases from J, with 14 bases between. The CDR3 loop reads CASSLGHPSTEAFF. DNA for the CDR3: TGTGCCAGTAGTTTGGGACATCCTTCCACTGAAGCTTTCTTT.

This chain links TRBV11-3 with TRBJ2-2; TRBD2 matches at 7 bases. V lost 4 bases and J lost 3; bases outside the gene matches: 5. CDR1 SGHNT and CDR2 YENEEA come from the germline V gene. The length of the CDR3 is 15 residues. In nucleotides, the CDR3 is TGTGCCAGCAGCTCGACCGGGGGGTACACCGGGGAGCTGTTTTTT. This encodes CASSSTGGYTGELFF.

This clone has only one observation. The chain is built from TRBV5-4 and TRBJ1-1; D is unclear. Germline lookup yields CDR1 SGHNT and CDR2 YYREEE (reference sequence). The V gene lost 4 bases and the J gene lost 1 base, with 11 bases spanning the gap. CDR3 length: 14 amino acids. This chain's CDR3 is CASSRGISNTEAFF. Here the CDR3 DNA reads TGTGCCAGCAGCAGAGGGATATCGAACACTGAAGCTTTCTTT.

The chain combines TRBV4-3 with TRBJ2-1; D perhaps matches TRBD1 (5 bases). The CDR3 runs 16 residues. V gave up 1 base and J gave up 4 bases, with 14 bases separating them. The germline V gene has CDR1 LGHNA and CDR2 YSLEER. The CDR3 reads CASSQVGQGRYNEQFF. For the CDR3, the DNA is TGCGCCAGCAGCCAAGTAGGGCAGGGCCGTTACAATGAGCAGTTCTTC.

This clone was recorded many times. The chain joins TRBV4-1 to TRBJ2-7; 7 bases are a match to TRBD2. Germline lookup yields CDR1 MGHRA and CDR2 YSYEKL. The CDR3 sequence is 16 residues long. Trimming cost V 0 bases and J 4 bases; bases outside gene matches: 9. CDR3 protein: CASSQDLRTRGYEQYF. CDR3 DNA: TGCGCCAGCAGCCAAGATCTCCGGACTAGGGGTTACGAGCAGTACTTC.

The chain employs TRBV2 and TRBJ1-1, with D unresolved. This CDR3 comprises 14 residues. With 7 bases removed from V and 1 base from J, the gap between germline ends came to 13 bases. Germline V CDR1 and CDR2: SNHLY, FYNNEI. CDR3 coding DNA: TGTGCCAGCACCAGAGGAGCCGCGAACACTGAAGCTTTCTTT. Translation gives CASTRGAANTEAFF.

This clone was observed once. This chain connects TRBV5-6 to TRBJ2-7, with D possibly being TRBD1 (6 bases). The CDR3 spans 14 residues. From germline, CDR1 is SGHDT and CDR2 YYEEEE. Between the trimmed V and J ends, which lost 6 bases and 7 bases, there was a span of 20 bases. The CDR3 protein is CASNSGQIRGEQYF. Written as DNA, the CDR3 is TGTGCCAGCAATTCGGGACAAATCAGAGGGGAGCAGTACTTC.

The chain uses TRBV6-2 or TRBV6-3 and TRBJ1-4, with 8 bases aligning to TRBD1. With V trimmed by 2 bases and J by 6 bases, 2 bases remained unmatched. CDR1 is MNHEY and CDR2 is SVGEGT in the germline V gene. CDR3 length: 14 amino acids. The CDR3 sequence: CASSYGQGYEKLFF. In DNA form, the CDR3 reads TGTGCCAGCAGTTACGGACAGGGTTATGAAAAACTGTTTTTT.

The chain is built from TRBV5-6 and TRBJ1-2; tentatively, D is TRBD1 (6 bases). The CDR3 is 14 residues long. The ends were cut back, 3 bases at V and 2 bases at J, with 11 bases in the middle. The V gene's germline CDR1 is SGHDT and CDR2 YYEEEE. CDR3 in DNA: TGTGCCAGCAGCTCCAGGGGCTTCAACTATGGCTACACCTTC. It translates to CASSSRGFNYGYTF. The variable domain in full, completed from reference TRBV5-6 and TRBJ1-2, reads DAGVTQSPTHLIKTRGQQVTLRCSPKSGHDTVSWYQQALGQGPQFIFQYYEEEERQRGNFPDRFSGHQFPNYSSELNVNALLLGDSALYLCASSSRGFNYGYTFGSGTRLTVV.

In nucleotides, the CDR3 is TGTGCCAGCAGCCAAGATGGGTCGGGACAGGGGTACGAAAAACTGTTTTTT. Residues: CASSQDGSGQGYEKLFF. V gene TRBV4-2 combines with J gene TRBJ1-4; 10 nucleotides agree with TRBD1. The CDR3 consists of 17 residues. CDR1 is LGHNA, CDR2 YNFKEQ, per germline. The ends lost 0 bases at V and 8 bases at J; junction bases unmatched: 9.

This clone appeared once. This sequence joins TRBV6-5 and TRBJ2-7; tentative D call: TRBD2 (5 bases). CDR3 length equals 13 residues. Trimming pared 10 bases from V and 2 bases from J, leaving 15 bases between. Germline V lookup: CDR1 MNHEY, CDR2 SVGAGI. In DNA, the CDR3 is TGTGCCACCTCAACCAGCGGCCCCTACGAGCAGTACTTC. This sequence encodes CATSTSGPYEQYF.

As concerns this clone: Within the sample, other DNA sequences also encode this same CDR3. The CDR3 here is CASSLGQQETQYF. The CDR3, as DNA: TGTGCCAGCTCACTCGGACAGCAAGAGACCCAGTACTTC. V is TRBV18 and J is TRBJ2-5; D possibly corresponds to TRBD1 (6 bases). Per the germline V gene, CDR1 is KGHSH and CDR2 is LQKENI. This CDR3 contains 13 residues. The V gene lost 4 bases and the J gene lost 2 bases, with 8 bases spanning the gap.

This chain links TRBV4-2 with TRBJ2-4; tentatively, D is TRBD1 (6 bases). V lost 0 bases and J lost 9, with 6 bases in between. The CDR3 has 12 residues. Germline V lookup: CDR1 LGHNA, CDR2 YNFKEQ. This CDR3 is CASSQEGAIQYF. CDR3 nucleotides: TGTGCCAGCAGCCAAGAGGGGGCCATTCAGTACTTC.

This chain joins TRBV16 and TRBJ2-1, with D perhaps matching TRBD2 (6 bases). This CDR3 contains 16 residues. Germline CDR1 is KGHSY and CDR2 is FQNENV. Trimming pared 4 bases from V and 6 bases from J, leaving 19 bases between. The CDR3 DNA reads as TGTGCCAGCAGCCCCCTCGGGAGTGGTCAGATCAATGAGCAGTTCTTC. This sequence encodes CASSPLGSGQINEQFF.

The DNA for the CDR3 is TGTGCCAGCAGCTTAATGGCAGGCTCCTACAATGAGCAGTTCTTC. Its protein product is CASSLMAGSYNEQFF. This chain uses TRBV7-6 with TRBJ2-1; D remains unclear. Germline-derived CDR1 and CDR2 are SGHVS and FNYEAQ. The CDR3 is made up of 15 amino acids. Trimming removed 2 bases from V and 0 bases from J, with 8 bases in between.

This clone was detected only once. The rearrangement uses TRBV24-1 and TRBJ2-5; a possible D gene is TRBD1 (5 bases). This CDR3 contains 15 residues. The germline gives CDR1 KGHDR, CDR2 SFDVKD. Deletions cut 3 bases from V and 4 bases from J, with 14 bases between. The CDR3 nucleotides are TGTGCCACCAGTGATGTCTCGCCTAGGGGAGAGACCCAGTACTTC. This codes for CATSDVSPRGETQYF.

The chain recombines TRBV9 with TRBJ2-7; 7 bases are a match to TRBD1. The CDR3 loop spans 15 amino acids. V lost 0 bases to trimming and J lost 6 bases; unmatched junction nucleotides: 9. Germline assignment: CDR1 SGDLS and CDR2 YYNGEE. This CDR3 is CASSVGGAGGREQYF. CDR3 bases: TGTGCCAGCAGCGTAGGAGGAGCAGGGGGTCGCGAGCAGTACTTC. The variable domain in full, completed from reference TRBV9 and TRBJ2-7, reads DSGVTQTPKHLITATGQRVTLRCSPRSGDLSVYWYQQSLDQGLQFLIQYYNGEERAKGNILERFSAQQFPDLHSELNLSSLELGDSALYFCASSVGGAGGREQYFGPGTRLTVT.